These 4 T cell receptor beta chains were all obtained from the same sample, sequenced in a study of cytomegalovirus exposure and HLA in healthy donors. The PCR had 60 Vbeta and 13 Jbeta primers. This table comes from immunoSEQ multiplex PCR, and its TCRdb copy is limited to in-frame clones, with some not included. The table shows 75,000 to 100,000 clones, with 64% occurring only once. Specimen: PBMCs. The receptors were sampled from a man aged 55-75 years in good health and CMV-seronegative.

A single count supports this clone. This chain links TRBV18 with TRBJ1-2; D possibly corresponds to TRBD1 (6 bases). The germline V gene encodes CDR1 KGHSH and CDR2 LQKENI. This CDR3 is 15 amino acids long. With 0 bases removed from V and 4 bases from J, the gap between germline ends came to 12 bases. The CDR3 here is CASSPPENRAYGYTF. In DNA, the CDR3 is TGTGCCAGCTCACCACCGGAGAACAGGGCCTATGGCTACACCTTC.

This clone was counted a few times. The chain recombines TRBV2 with TRBJ1-3; a possible D gene is TRBD1 (5 bases). Looked up from germline, CDR1 is SNHLY and CDR2 is FYNNEI. The CDR3 has 13 residues. The V gene lost 6 bases and the J gene lost 4 bases, with 10 bases spanning the gap. For the CDR3, the DNA is TGTGCCAGCAGGGGGGGTAACGGAAACACCATATATTTT. The encoded protein is CASRGGNGNTIYF.

The chain uses TRBV7-9 and TRBJ2-3, with 9 bases lining up with TRBD2. CDR1 SEHNR and CDR2 FQNEAQ come from the germline V gene (reference sequence). The CDR3 runs to 17 residues. Trimming at V came to 5 bases and at J to 0 bases, leaving 9 bases not matched to a gene. CDR3 bases: TGTGCCAGCAGCCCATCGTGGACTAGCGTTAGCACAGATACGCAGTATTTT. Translated, it gives CASSPSWTSVSTDTQYF.

The chain links TRBV5-1 to TRBJ2-1; 11 bases are shared with TRBD1. The CDR3 sequence is 14 residues long. Germline CDR1 and CDR2: SGHRS and YFSETQ. Germline trimming cut 4 bases from V and 7 bases from J; bases unmatched to any gene: 4. The CDR3 sequence: CASSRDRGSNEQFF. The CDR3 DNA is TGCGCCAGCAGCCGGGACAGGGGGAGTAATGAGCAGTTCTTC.